Below, 26 T cell receptor beta chains from the same sample are listed, as sequenced in a study of T cells in Graves' hyperthyroidism and ophthalmopathy (dated by TCRdb to the late 2010s). The method was multiplex PCR. The listed sequencing device is Illumina HiSeq 2000. Amplification of TCR beta CDR3 regions was carried out from RNA transcripts. The first round of RT-PCR for the TCR CDR3 was performed with the HTBI primer set and the Qiagen OneStep RT-PCR kit. The public reads were reanalyzed by TCRdb: fastp trimming at Q25, MiXCR alignment, in-frame beta chains only. Records with the same CDR3 protein are collapsed into one entry carrying the most frequent genes and DNA. This sample holds around 660,000 distinct CDR3 sequences; about 45% were observed only once. The ten top clones hold less than 9% of the sample. Sequences were obtained from peripheral blood or thyroid tissue (not recorded which). These receptors were obtained from an adult man with Graves' disease, either hyperthyroidism or ophthalmopathy (not recorded which).

This clonotype was found many times. This chain joins TRBV7-3 and TRBJ2-5; tentative D call: TRBD2 (5 bases). Trimming pared 4 bases from V and 5 bases from J, leaving 11 bases between. The CDR3 contains 13 residues. Germline V gene lookup returns CDR1 SGHTA and CDR2 FQGTGA. The CDR3 sequence is CASSSRGRETQYF. The DNA of the CDR3 is TGTGCCAGCAGCTCGCGAGGGCGGGAGACCCAGTACTTC.

Comments on this clonotype: A single base separates this from a much larger clone, so it may be a read error. The rearrangement joins TRBV19 to TRBJ1-6; D remains ambiguous. Germline CDR1 LNHDA, CDR2 SQIVND (reference sequence). The CDR3 extends over 16 amino acids. The CDR3 DNA follows: TGTGCCAGTAGTGTAGATGGGTTACAGATCGGTTCACCCCTCCACTTT. It translates to CASSVDGLQIGSPLHF.

V is TRBV12-3 or TRBV12-4 and J is TRBJ2-2; D is uncertain. The CDR3 covers 16 residues. The V gene lost 4 bases and the J gene lost 8 bases, with 20 bases spanning the gap. The chain's CDR3 is CASSYSVQPLRGELFF. The CDR3 DNA follows: TGTGCCAGCAGTTACTCGGTCCAACCTCTTAGGGGGGAGCTGTTTTTT.

This rearrangement joins TRBV2 to TRBJ2-7; possible D gene TRBD1, 5 bases. CDR1 is SNHLY and CDR2 is FYNNEI in the germline V gene. The CDR3 runs to 16 residues. Deletions cut 2 bases from V and 5 bases from J, with 19 bases between. The CDR3 loop reads CASSEPQGDTTHEQYF. The CDR3 DNA sequence: TGTGCCAGCAGTGAACCTCAGGGCGACACAACCCACGAGCAGTACTTC.

A word on this clonotype: No conserved phenylalanine or tryptophan is present at the end of the CDR3, so a read error is the likely explanation. The DNA is omitted, as the CDR3 cannot be located on it reliably, and the CDR3 follows TCRdb's listing. The chain joins TRBV20-1 to TRBJ1-2; the table's D call, TRBD1, has no DNA check behind it. The germline CDR1 and CDR2 sequences are DFQATT and SNEGSKA (reference sequence). The CDR3 has 10 amino acids, counting both end residues. The CDR3 sequence is CSVPQGHRSY.

The table lists this clonotype with a few counts. This sequence joins TRBV6-1 and TRBJ1-4; D gene uncertain. V was clipped by 0 bases and J by 4 bases, with 12 bases between them. Germline CDR1 MNHNS, CDR2 SASEGT. The CDR3 spans 16 residues. The CDR3: CASSEAHGQRNEKLFF. DNA for the CDR3: TGTGCCAGCAGTGAAGCGCATGGGCAGCGTAATGAAAAACTGTTTTTT.

The J gene is TRBJ1-5, the V gene TRBV12-3 or TRBV12-4; no definite D call. The V and J ends lost 8 bases and 0 bases respectively, with 11 bases between them. The CDR3 is 14 residues long. CDR3 sequence reads: CASSGPYSNQPQHF. In nucleotides, the CDR3 is TGTGCCAGCTCCGGACCATATAGCAATCAGCCCCAGCATTTT.

This clonotype was recorded many times. The chain has TRBV7-9 and TRBJ1-2, with D unresolved. Per the germline V gene, CDR1 is SEHNR and CDR2 is FQNEAQ (reference sequence). V lost 6 bases, J lost 5 bases, and 16 bases lay in between. This CDR3 spans 14 amino acids. Here the CDR3 reads CASRDTGSGYGYTF. In DNA, the CDR3 is TGTGCCAGCAGAGACACGGGTTCCGGATATGGCTACACCTTC.

V is TRBV7-2 and J is TRBJ2-7, with D uncertain. The CDR3 is made up of 14 amino acids. V lost 5 bases, J lost 2 bases, and 13 bases lay in between. Per the germline V gene, CDR1 is SGHTA and CDR2 is FQGNSA. The chain's CDR3 is CASSRASSAYEQYF. For the CDR3, the DNA is TGTGCCAGCAGCCGCGCATCGTCTGCCTACGAGCAGTACTTC.

The rearrangement links TRBV20-1 to TRBJ2-7, with no clear D. The CDR3 covers 13 residues. V lost 3 bases and J 2 bases, leaving 11 bases between the germline ends. Germline CDR1 is DFQATT and CDR2 is SNEGSKA (reference sequence). The CDR3 DNA follows: TGCAGTGCTAGCACGTTAAGGGCCTACGAGCAGTACTTC. Amino acids: CSASTLRAYEQYF.

In its sample, this clonotype was seen many times. The gene calls are TRBV12-3 or TRBV12-4 and TRBJ1-1; 10 bases map to TRBD1. The CDR3 length is 14 residues. After removal of 6 bases from V and 6 bases from J, the junction contained 7 bases not matched to a gene. Here the CDR3 DNA reads TGTGCCAGCAGCCCGGGACAGGGGAGGCCTGAAGCTTTCTTT. Its translation is CASSPGQGRPEAFF.

This rearrangement joins TRBV7-6 to TRBJ2-7; TRBD1 matches 8 bases. The V segment lost 5 bases and the J segment 9 bases; nucleotides outside the gene matches: 12. CDR3 length: 14 amino acids. The V gene's germline CDR1 is SGHVS and CDR2 FNYEAQ. CDR3 nucleotide sequence: TGTGCCAGCAGCCAAGTTCCCAGGGGGCACGGGCAGTACTTC. It yields the protein CASSQVPRGHGQYF.

A note on this clonotype: One junction end does not reproduce the germline sequence, and a read error may be involved. V gene TRBV12-3 or TRBV12-4 combines with J gene TRBJ1-2; 9 bases line up with TRBD1. CDR3 size: 14 residues. As DNA, the CDR3 is TGTGCCAGCAGTTGGGGACAGGGTGACTATGGCTTCACCTTC. It codes for CASSWGQGDYGFTF.

Ten or more counts support this clonotype. The chain employs TRBV24-1 and TRBJ1-5; D possibly corresponds to TRBD1 (6 bases). CDR1 KGHDR and CDR2 SFDVKD come from the germline V gene. The CDR3 has 14 amino acids. The germline V and J ends were trimmed by 7 bases and 8 bases, with 17 bases remaining between them. The CDR3 spells CATSPDRPGEPQHF. The DNA of the CDR3 is TGTGCCACCAGCCCCGACAGGCCTGGTGAGCCCCAGCATTTT.

This clonotype was detected many times. CDR3 bases: TGTGCCAGTAGTCGGACAGGGGAAAAGGGATCTGAAGCTTTCTTT. Encoded protein: CASSRTGEKGSEAFF. The J gene is TRBJ1-1, the V gene TRBV19, with TRBD1 matching 9 bases. Germline CDR1 is LNHDA and CDR2 is SQIVND (reference sequence). The CDR3 is 15 amino acids. Trimming took 5 bases from V and 6 from J; bases not matched to a gene: 10.

V usage is TRBV25-1 and J usage is TRBJ2-5; 7 nucleotides line up with TRBD1. The CDR3 length is 14 residues. CDR1 is MGHDK, CDR2 SYGVNS, per germline. The V and J ends lost 1 base and 2 bases, in that order; junction bases with no gene match: 1. CDR3 in amino acids: CASSESTGQETQYF. CDR3 coding DNA: TGTGCCAGCAGTGAATCGACAGGGCAAGAGACCCAGTACTTC.

This clonotype was counted ten times or more. This sequence joins TRBV7-8 and TRBJ2-5; unclear D gene. The V end lost 4 bases, the J end lost 2 bases, and 8 bases lay between the germline ends. This CDR3 contains 13 residues. CDR1 and CDR2 (germline): SGHVS, FQNEAQ. This CDR3 is CASSSERQETQYF. CDR3 in DNA: TGTGCCAGCAGCTCTGAAAGACAAGAGACCCAGTACTTC.

The chain joins TRBV7-9 to TRBJ1-1, with a weak D call TRBD1 (6 bases). V shed 0 bases and J shed 3 bases, with 8 bases lying between them. The CDR3 extends over 14 amino acids. The germline V gene has CDR1 SEHNR and CDR2 FQNEAQ (reference sequence). In nucleotides, the CDR3 is TGTGCCAGCAGCTTAGCGGGGGGGCACACTGAAGCTTTCTTT. This codes for CASSLAGGHTEAFF.

This clonotype was seen a few times. The chain joins TRBV7-2 to TRBJ2-7; D gene uncertain. V was cut by 3 bases and J by 4 bases, with 10 bases left in between. The CDR3 is made up of 13 amino acids. CDR1 and CDR2 from the germline V gene are SGHTA and FQGNSA. The CDR3 is CASSFFAAYEQYF. The DNA for the CDR3 is TGTGCCAGCAGCTTCTTCGCAGCTTACGAGCAGTACTTC. Supplemented by reference TRBV7-2 and TRBJ2-7, the full variable domain reads GAGVSQSPSNKVTEKGKDVELRCDPISGHTALYWYRQSLGQGLEFLIYFQGNSAPDKSGLPSDRFSAERTGGSVSTLTIQRTQQEDSAVYLCASSFFAAYEQYFGPGTRLTVT.

The rearrangement links TRBV2 to TRBJ1-1, with 10 bases that match TRBD1. Trimming took 5 bases from V and 4 from J; bases not matched to a gene: 7. The CDR3 loop spans 15 amino acids. Germline CDR1 SNHLY, CDR2 FYNNEI. CDR3 in amino acids: CASSQRQGAPTEAFF. Here the CDR3 DNA reads TGTGCCAGCAGTCAGAGACAGGGGGCGCCCACTGAAGCTTTCTTT.

Points on this clonotype: This may come from a read error, since a much larger clone is one base off. The V gene is TRBV6-6, the J gene TRBJ1-2; perhaps TRBD1 as D (6 bases). The germline V gene has CDR1 MNHNY and CDR2 SVGAGI (reference sequence). This CDR3 region has 15 residues. This CDR3 is CASSLVQGPNYGHTF. As DNA, the CDR3 is TGTGCCAGCAGCTTAGTGCAGGGGCCGAACTATGGCCACACCTTC.

The J gene is TRBJ1-2, the V gene TRBV5-1; no clear D. Germline assignment: CDR1 SGHRS and CDR2 YFSETQ. The ends were cut back, 0 bases at V and 8 bases at J, with 17 bases in the middle. The CDR3 covers 15 residues. CDR3 sequence (DNA): TGCGCCAGCAGCTTGGATGGCAGGATAAGCGACGGCTACACCTTC. It translates to CASSLDGRISDGYTF.

Concerning this clonotype itself: A read error may be the cause here, since a much bigger clone is one base away. This chain links TRBV2 with TRBJ1-2, with TRBD1 matching 7 bases. Germline CDR1 reads SNHLY; CDR2 reads FYNNEI. This CDR3 has 14 residues. V trimming: 4 bases; J trimming: 6 bases; junction bases outside the gene matches: 8. In nucleotides, the CDR3 is TGTGCCAGCAGTGTCGCCACAGGGGCCCATGGCTACACCTTC. This sequence encodes CASSVATGAHGYTF.

This chain uses TRBV10-3 with TRBJ2-5; TRBD2 matches at 9 bases. The CDR3 covers 15 residues. Germline CDR1 ENHRY, CDR2 SYGVKD. Trimming took 4 bases from V and 1 from J; bases not matched to a gene: 4. The CDR3 coding sequence is TGTGCCATCAGTGTTATAGCGGGGGTCCAAGAGACCCAGTACTTC. This codes for CAISVIAGVQETQYF.

The chain combines TRBV2 with TRBJ1-6; 7 bases line up with TRBD1. In germline, CDR1 is SNHLY, CDR2 FYNNEI. The V segment lost 1 base and the J segment 8 bases; nucleotides outside the gene matches: 5. The CDR3 has 15 residues. CDR3 in amino acids: CASSEGRGRDSPLHF. CDR3 bases: TGTGCCAGCAGTGAAGGCAGGGGGAGAGATTCACCCCTCCACTTT.

The chain couples TRBV29-1 to TRBJ2-1; weak D call: TRBD2 (5 bases). The CDR3 extends over 13 amino acids. Trimming removed 4 bases from V and 4 bases from J, with 11 bases in between. Germline V gives CDR1 SQVTM, CDR2 ANQGSEA. CDR3 sequence reads: CSVVLRVYNEQFF. The CDR3 region has the DNA TGCAGCGTTGTTCTGCGGGTATACAATGAGCAGTTCTTC.